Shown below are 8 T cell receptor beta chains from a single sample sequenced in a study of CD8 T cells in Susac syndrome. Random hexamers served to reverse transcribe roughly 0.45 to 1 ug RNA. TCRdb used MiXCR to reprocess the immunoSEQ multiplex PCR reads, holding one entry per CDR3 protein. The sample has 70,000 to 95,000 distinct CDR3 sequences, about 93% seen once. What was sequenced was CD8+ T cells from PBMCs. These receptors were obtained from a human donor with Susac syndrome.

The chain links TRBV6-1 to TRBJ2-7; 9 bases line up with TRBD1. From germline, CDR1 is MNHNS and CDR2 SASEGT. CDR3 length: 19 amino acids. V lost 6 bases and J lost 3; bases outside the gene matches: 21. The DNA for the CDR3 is TGTGCCAGCAGCCTAAGTAACCGGAATACCGGGACAGGGATCTACGAGCAGTACTTC. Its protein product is CASSLSNRNTGTGIYEQYF.

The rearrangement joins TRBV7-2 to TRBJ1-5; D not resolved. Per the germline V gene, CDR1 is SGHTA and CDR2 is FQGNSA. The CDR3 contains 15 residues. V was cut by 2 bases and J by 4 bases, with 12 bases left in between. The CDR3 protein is CASSLYGQENQPQHF. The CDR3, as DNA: TGTGCCAGCAGCTTATACGGCCAGGAAAATCAGCCCCAGCATTTT.

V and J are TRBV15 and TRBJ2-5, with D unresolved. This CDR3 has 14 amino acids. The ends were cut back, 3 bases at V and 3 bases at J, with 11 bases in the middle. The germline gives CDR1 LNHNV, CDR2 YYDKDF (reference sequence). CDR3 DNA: TGTGCCACCAGCAGGGTGGGGTCGAAAGAGACCCAGTACTTC. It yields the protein CATSRVGSKETQYF.

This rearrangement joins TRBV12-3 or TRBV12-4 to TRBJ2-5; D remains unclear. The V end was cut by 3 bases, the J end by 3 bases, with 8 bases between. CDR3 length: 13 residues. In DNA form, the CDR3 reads TGTGCCAGCAGTTTTCCCCATAAAGAGACCCAGTACTTC. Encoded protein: CASSFPHKETQYF.

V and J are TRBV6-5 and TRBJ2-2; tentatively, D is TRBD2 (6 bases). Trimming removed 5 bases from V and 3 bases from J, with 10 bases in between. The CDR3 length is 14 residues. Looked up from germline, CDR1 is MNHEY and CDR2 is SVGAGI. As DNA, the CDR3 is TGTGCCAGCAGTAACCGGGACTACACCGGGGAGCTGTTTTTT. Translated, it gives CASSNRDYTGELFF.

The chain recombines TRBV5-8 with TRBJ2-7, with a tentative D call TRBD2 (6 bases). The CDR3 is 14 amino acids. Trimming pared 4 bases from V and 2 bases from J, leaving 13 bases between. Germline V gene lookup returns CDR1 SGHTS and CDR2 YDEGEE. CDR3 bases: TGTGCCAGCAGCCGCGGGGCGGGAACCTACGAGCAGTACTTC. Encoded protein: CASSRGAGTYEQYF.

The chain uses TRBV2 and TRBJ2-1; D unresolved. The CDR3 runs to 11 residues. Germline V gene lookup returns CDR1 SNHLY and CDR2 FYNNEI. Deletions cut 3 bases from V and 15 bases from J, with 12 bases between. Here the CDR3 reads CASSDAYPRFF. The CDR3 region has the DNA TGTGCCAGCAGTGATGCCTACCCTCGGTTCTTC.

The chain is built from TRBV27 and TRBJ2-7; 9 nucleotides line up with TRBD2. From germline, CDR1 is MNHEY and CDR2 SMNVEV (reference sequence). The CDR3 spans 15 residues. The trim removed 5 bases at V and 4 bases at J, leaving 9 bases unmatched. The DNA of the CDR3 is TGTGCCAGCAGTCCCCAGGGTAGCGGGAGTTACGAGCAGTACTTC. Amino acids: CASSPQGSGSYEQYF.